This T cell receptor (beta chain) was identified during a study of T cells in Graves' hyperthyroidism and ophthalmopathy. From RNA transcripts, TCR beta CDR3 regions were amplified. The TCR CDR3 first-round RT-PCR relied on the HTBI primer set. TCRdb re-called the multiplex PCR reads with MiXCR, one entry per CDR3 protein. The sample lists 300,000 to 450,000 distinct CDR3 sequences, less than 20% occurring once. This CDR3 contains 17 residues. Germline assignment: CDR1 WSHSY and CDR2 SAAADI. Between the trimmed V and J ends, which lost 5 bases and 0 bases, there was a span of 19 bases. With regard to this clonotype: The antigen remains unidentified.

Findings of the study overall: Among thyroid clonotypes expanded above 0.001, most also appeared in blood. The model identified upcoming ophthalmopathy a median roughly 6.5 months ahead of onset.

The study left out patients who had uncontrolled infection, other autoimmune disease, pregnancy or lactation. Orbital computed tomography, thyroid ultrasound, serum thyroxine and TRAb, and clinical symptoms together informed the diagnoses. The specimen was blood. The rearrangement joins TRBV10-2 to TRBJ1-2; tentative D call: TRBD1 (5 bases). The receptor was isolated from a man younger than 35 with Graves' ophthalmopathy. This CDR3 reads CASSSTPAGPANYGYTF. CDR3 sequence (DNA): TGCGCCAGCAGTTCAACTCCCGCAGGGCCAGCTAACTATGGCTACACCTTC.